Below are 11 T cell receptor beta chains sequenced from a single sample in a study of T cells in Graves' hyperthyroidism and ophthalmopathy. The source material, RNA transcripts, was used to amplify TCR beta CDR3 regions. The study used the HTBI primer set for a first-round RT-PCR of the TCR CDR3. TCRdb re-called the multiplex PCR reads with MiXCR, one entry per CDR3 protein. The sample carries hundreds of thousands of distinct CDR3 sequences, around 16% recorded once. Input material: blood. These TCRs come from a woman aged 18-29 years with Graves' hyperthyroidism.

This clonotype has ten or more counts. This chain links TRBV27 with TRBJ2-5; D possibly corresponds to TRBD2 (6 bases). The V gene's germline CDR1 is MNHEY and CDR2 SMNVEV (reference sequence). V was trimmed by 5 bases and J by 2 bases, leaving 18 bases between them. CDR3 length: 16 residues. CDR3: CASSGFGRGLQETQYF. For the CDR3, the DNA is TGTGCCAGCAGTGGGTTCGGGCGGGGATTACAAGAGACCCAGTACTTC.

There are many counts of this clonotype. V usage is TRBV2 and J usage is TRBJ1-5; D might be TRBD1 (6 bases). The V gene's germline CDR1 is SNHLY and CDR2 FYNNEI. V lost 6 bases and J lost 2, with 11 bases in between. This CDR3 contains 14 residues. In nucleotides, the CDR3 is TGTGCCAGCAGCCGGGACAAGGGCAATCAGCCCCAGCATTTT. Protein product: CASSRDKGNQPQHF. Drawing the rest from reference TRBV2 and TRBJ1-5, the complete variable domain is EPEVTQTPSHQVTQMGQEVILRCVPISNHLYFYWYRQILGQKVEFLVSFYNNEISEKSEIFDDQFSVERPDGSNFTLKIRSTKLEDSAMYFCASSRDKGNQPQHFGDGTRLSIL.

This clonotype was seen many times. This chain joins TRBV13 and TRBJ1-1; D remains unclear. CDR1 and CDR2 from the germline V gene are PRHDT and FYEKMQ (reference sequence). The CDR3 totals 13 residues. Trimming removed 3 bases at V and 1 base at J, with 6 bases between. DNA for the CDR3: TGTGCCAGCAGCTTCACTTCGAACACTGAAGCTTTCTTT. Translating gives CASSFTSNTEAFF.

This clonotype was detected many times. The chain employs TRBV7-2 and TRBJ1-2; 10 nucleotides align to TRBD1. J lost 6 bases, V lost 5 bases, and 12 bases had no gene match. This CDR3 has 16 residues. Per germline, CDR1 SGHTA and CDR2 FQGNSA. CDR3 sequence: CASSPQGGQGQHGYTF. In DNA form, the CDR3 reads TGTGCCAGCAGCCCCCAGGGGGGACAGGGGCAACATGGCTACACCTTC.

The chain joins TRBV24-1 to TRBJ2-1; 9 nucleotides agree with TRBD1. The CDR3 contains 16 residues. The V gene's germline CDR1 is KGHDR and CDR2 SFDVKD. V lost 3 bases to trimming and J lost 2 bases; unmatched junction nucleotides: 4. The CDR3 coding sequence is TGTGCCACCAGTGATCCGGGACAGGGTCCCTACAATGAGCAGTTCTTC. Amino acids: CATSDPGQGPYNEQFF.

This clonotype was counted ten times or more. The rearrangement uses TRBV9 and TRBJ1-1; tentatively, D is TRBD1 (6 bases). From germline, CDR1 is SGDLS and CDR2 YYNGEE. Trimming removed 1 base from V and 1 base from J, with 11 bases in between. The CDR3 spans 15 residues. The CDR3 region is CASSVMGGSNTEAFF. In nucleotides, the CDR3 is TGTGCCAGCAGCGTAATGGGGGGCTCGAACACTGAAGCTTTCTTT.

Of note for this clonotype: This may be a read error, as it is one base from a much larger clone. The chain has TRBV20-1 and TRBJ2-5; 7 bases agree with TRBD2. This CDR3 comprises 18 residues. Trimming took 3 bases from V and 2 from J; bases not matched to a gene: 18. CDR1 is DFQATT, CDR2 SNEGSKA, per germline (reference sequence). CDR3 sequence reads: CSASPPPGLVQNQETQYF. CDR3 nucleotide sequence: TGCAGTGCTAGTCCCCCCCCTGGACTAGTGCAGAATCAAGAGACCCAGTACTTC.

There are many counts of this clonotype. This chain links TRBV6-6 with TRBJ1-4; D is ambiguous. V was trimmed by 0 bases and J by 4 bases, leaving 12 bases between them. The CDR3 has 16 residues. In germline, CDR1 is MNHNY, CDR2 SVGAGI (reference sequence). The DNA of the CDR3 is TGTGCCAGCAGTTACTCGAGTAACTTATATAATGAAAAACTGTTTTTT. It yields the protein CASSYSSNLYNEKLFF.

Comment on this clonotype: Just one base apart from a much larger clone, this may be a read error. The V call is TRBV11-2, the J call TRBJ2-2; possible D gene TRBD1, 5 bases. From germline, CDR1 is SGHAT and CDR2 FQNNGV. Trimming removed 4 bases from V and 0 bases from J, with 12 bases in between. The CDR3 extends over 16 amino acids. CDR3 in amino acids: CASSSTPRANTGELFF. The DNA of the CDR3 is TGTGCCAGCAGCTCTACCCCCAGGGCGAACACCGGGGAGCTGTTTTTT.

This chain uses TRBV11-2 with TRBJ2-1; perhaps D is TRBD1 or TRBD2 (5 bases each). The V end was cut by 5 bases, the J end by 8 bases, with 19 bases between. The V gene's germline CDR1 is SGHAT and CDR2 FQNNGV. This CDR3 has 15 amino acids. CDR3 residues: CASSPLRGPLYEQFF. In DNA form, the CDR3 reads TGTGCCAGCAGCCCCCTGAGGGGTCCGCTCTATGAGCAGTTCTTC.

V gene TRBV4-3 combines with J gene TRBJ1-2; D is uncertain. The V gene's germline CDR1 is LGHNA and CDR2 YSLEER. With 4 bases removed from V and 3 bases from J, the gap between germline ends came to 15 bases. The CDR3 contains 15 residues. In DNA, the CDR3 is TGCGCCAGCAGCCTGGATGGTGGGGTAGACTATGGCTACACCTTC. Translating gives CASSLDGGVDYGYTF.